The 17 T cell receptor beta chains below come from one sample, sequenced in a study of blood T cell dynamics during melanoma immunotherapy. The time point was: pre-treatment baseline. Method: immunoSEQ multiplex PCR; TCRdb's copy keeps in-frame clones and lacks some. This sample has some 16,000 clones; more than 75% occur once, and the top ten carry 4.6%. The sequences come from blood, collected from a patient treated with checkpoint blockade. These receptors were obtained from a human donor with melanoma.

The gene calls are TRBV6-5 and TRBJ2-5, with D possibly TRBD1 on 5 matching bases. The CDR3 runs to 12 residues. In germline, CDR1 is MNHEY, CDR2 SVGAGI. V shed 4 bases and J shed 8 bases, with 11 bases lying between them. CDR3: CASSFEGATQYF. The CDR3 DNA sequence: TGTGCCAGCAGTTTCGAAGGGGCAACCCAGTACTTC.

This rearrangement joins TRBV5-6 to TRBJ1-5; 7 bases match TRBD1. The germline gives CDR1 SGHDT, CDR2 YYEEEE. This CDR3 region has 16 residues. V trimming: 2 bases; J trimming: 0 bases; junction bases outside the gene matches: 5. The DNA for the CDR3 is TGTGCCAGCAGCTTTCACGGACAGGTTAGCAATCAGCCCCAGCATTTT. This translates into CASSFHGQVSNQPQHF.

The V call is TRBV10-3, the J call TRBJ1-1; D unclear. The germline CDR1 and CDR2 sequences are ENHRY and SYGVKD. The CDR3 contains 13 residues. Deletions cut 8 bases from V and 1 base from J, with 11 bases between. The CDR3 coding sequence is TGTGCCATCCGTTCGGGAGAGAACACTGAAGCTTTCTTT. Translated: CAIRSGENTEAFF.

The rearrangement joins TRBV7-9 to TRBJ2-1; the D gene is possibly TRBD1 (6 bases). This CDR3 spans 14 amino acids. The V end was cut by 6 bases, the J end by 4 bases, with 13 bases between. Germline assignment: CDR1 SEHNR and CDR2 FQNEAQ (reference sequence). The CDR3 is CASSSSDRYNEQFF. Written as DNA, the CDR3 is TGTGCCAGCAGTTCCTCCGACAGGTACAATGAGCAGTTCTTC.

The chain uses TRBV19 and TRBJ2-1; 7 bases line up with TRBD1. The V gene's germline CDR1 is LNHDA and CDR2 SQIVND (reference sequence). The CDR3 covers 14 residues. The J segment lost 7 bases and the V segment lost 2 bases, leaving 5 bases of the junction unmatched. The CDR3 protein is CASSITTGENEQFF. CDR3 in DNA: TGTGCCAGTAGTATAACTACAGGGGAGAATGAGCAGTTCTTC.

The CDR3 loop is CASSLRQGHEQYF. Here the CDR3 DNA reads TGTGCCAGCTCACTACGACAGGGTCACGAGCAGTACTTC. The chain recombines TRBV18 with TRBJ2-7, with 7 positions matching TRBD1. From germline, CDR1 is KGHSH and CDR2 LQKENI. After removal of 4 bases from V and 5 bases from J, the junction contained 5 bases not matched to a gene. The CDR3 contains 13 residues.

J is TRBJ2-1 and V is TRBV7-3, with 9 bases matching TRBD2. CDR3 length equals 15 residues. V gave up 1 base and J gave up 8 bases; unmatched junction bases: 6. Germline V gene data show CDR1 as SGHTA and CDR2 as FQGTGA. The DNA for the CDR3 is TGTGCCAGCAGCTTAATCCGGGGGACTAGCCATGAGCAGTTCTTC. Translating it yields CASSLIRGTSHEQFF.

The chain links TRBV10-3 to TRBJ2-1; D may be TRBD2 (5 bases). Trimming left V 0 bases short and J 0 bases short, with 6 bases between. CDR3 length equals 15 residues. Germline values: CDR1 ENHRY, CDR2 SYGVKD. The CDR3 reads CAISESGSSYNEQFF. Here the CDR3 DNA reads TGTGCCATCAGTGAGTCGGGGAGCTCCTACAATGAGCAGTTCTTC.

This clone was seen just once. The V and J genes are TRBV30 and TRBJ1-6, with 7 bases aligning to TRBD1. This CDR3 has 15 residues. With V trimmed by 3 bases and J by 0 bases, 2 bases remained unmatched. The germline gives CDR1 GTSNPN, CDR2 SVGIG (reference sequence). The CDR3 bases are TGTGCCTGGAGGACAGGGAGCTCCTATAATTCACCCCTCCACTTT. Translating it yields CAWRTGSSYNSPLHF.

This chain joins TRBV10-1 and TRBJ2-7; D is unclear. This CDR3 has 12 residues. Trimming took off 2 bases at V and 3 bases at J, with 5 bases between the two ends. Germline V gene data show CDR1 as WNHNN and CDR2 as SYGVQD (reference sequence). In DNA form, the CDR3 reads TGCGCCAGCAGTGAGGCAGGCTACGAGCAGTACTTC. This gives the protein CASSEAGYEQYF.

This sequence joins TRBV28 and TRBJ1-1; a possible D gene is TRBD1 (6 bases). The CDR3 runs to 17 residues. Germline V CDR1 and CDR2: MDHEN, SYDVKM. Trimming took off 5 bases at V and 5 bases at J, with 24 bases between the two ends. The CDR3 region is CASSPRRGASLLTEAFF. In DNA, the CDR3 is TGTGCCAGCAGTCCTAGACGGGGGGCTTCATTACTAACTGAAGCTTTCTTT.

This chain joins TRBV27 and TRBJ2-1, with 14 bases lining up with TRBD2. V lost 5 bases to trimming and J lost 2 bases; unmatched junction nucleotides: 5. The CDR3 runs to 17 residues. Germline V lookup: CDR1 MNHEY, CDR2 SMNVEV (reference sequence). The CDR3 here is CASSTRLAGGPYNEQFF. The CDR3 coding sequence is TGTGCCAGCAGTACCAGACTAGCGGGGGGGCCCTACAATGAGCAGTTCTTC.

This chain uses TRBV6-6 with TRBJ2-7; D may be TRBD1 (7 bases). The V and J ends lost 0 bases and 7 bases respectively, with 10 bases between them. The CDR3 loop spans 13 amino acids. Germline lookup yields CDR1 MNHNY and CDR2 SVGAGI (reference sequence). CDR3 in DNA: TGTGCCAGCAGTTACTCGGCAGGGGGGGAGCAGTACTTC. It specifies CASSYSAGGEQYF.

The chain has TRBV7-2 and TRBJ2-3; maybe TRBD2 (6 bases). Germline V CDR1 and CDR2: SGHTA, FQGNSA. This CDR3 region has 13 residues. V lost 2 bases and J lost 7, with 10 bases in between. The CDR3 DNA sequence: TGTGCCAGCAGCTTATCCGGGGGAAATACGCAGTATTTT. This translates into CASSLSGGNTQYF. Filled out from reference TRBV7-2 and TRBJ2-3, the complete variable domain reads GAGVSQSPSNKVTEKGKDVELRCDPISGHTALYWYRQSLGQGLEFLIYFQGNSAPDKSGLPSDRFSAERTGGSVSTLTIQRTQQEDSAVYLCASSLSGGNTQYFGPGTRLTVL.

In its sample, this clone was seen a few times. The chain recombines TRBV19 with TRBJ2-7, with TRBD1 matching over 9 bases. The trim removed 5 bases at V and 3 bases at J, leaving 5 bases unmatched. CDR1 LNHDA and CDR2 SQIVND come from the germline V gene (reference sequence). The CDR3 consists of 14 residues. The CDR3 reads CASSVGTGHYEQYF. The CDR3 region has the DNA TGTGCCAGTAGTGTCGGGACAGGGCACTACGAGCAGTACTTC. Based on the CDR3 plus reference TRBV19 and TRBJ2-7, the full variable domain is DGGITQSPKYLFRKEGQNVTLSCEQNLNHDAMYWYRQDPGQGLRLIYYSQIVNDFQKGDIAEGYSVSREKKESFPLTVTSAQKNPTAFYLCASSVGTGHYEQYFGPGTRLTVT.

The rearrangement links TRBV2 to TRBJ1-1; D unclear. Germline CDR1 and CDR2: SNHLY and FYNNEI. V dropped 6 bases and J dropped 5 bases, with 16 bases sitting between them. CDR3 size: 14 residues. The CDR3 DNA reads TGTGCCAGCAGCCTAGAGGGATGGGAGACTGAAGCTTTCTTT. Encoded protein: CASSLEGWETEAFF.

The CDR3 bases are TGTGCCAGCAGCTCCCGGGGCACCTTAGAGATCTCCACAGATACGCAGTATTTT. Protein sequence: CASSSRGTLEISTDTQYF. This chain links TRBV7-9 with TRBJ2-3; D possibly matches TRBD1 or TRBD2 (5 bases each). Trimming shortened V by 4 bases and J by 2 bases, and 22 bases separated the two germline ends. The CDR3 length is 18 residues. CDR1 SEHNR and CDR2 FQNEAQ come from the germline V gene (reference sequence).